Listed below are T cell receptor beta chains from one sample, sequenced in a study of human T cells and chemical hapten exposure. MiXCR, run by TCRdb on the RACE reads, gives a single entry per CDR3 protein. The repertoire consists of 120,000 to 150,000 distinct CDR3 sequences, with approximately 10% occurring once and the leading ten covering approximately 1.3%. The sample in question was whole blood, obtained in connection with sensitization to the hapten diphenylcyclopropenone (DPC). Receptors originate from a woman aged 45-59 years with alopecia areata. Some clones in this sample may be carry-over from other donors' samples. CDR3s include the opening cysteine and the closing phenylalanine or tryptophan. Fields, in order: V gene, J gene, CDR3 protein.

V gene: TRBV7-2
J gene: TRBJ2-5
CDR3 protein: CASSLTTSGGRGETQYF

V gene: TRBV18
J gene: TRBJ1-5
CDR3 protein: CASSPRDRGPSARDSPKHF

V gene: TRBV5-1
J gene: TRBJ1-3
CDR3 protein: CASSSSHRGFSGNTIYF

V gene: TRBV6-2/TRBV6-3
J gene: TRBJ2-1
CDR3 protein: CASHASGSYNEQFF

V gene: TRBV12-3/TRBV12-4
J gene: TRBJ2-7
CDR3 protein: CASRTTGQGYEQYF

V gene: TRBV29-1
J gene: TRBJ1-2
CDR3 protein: CSVAGTGGYGYTF

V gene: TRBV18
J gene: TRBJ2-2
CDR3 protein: CASSPGGSTGELFF

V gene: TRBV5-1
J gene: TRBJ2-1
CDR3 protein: CASSLLAGGGNEQFF

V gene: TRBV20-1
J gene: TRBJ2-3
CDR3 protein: CSARDNRAASTDTQYF

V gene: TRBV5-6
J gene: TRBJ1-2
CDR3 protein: CASSEYRGLGYGHTF

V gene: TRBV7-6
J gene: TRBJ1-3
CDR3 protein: CASSLGAMGNTIYF

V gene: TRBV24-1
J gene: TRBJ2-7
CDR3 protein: CATSDLRLAGLNEQYF

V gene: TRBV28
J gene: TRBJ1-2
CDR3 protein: CASSGGARYGYTF

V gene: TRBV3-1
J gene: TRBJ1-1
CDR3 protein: CASTETGQGRRRNTEAFF

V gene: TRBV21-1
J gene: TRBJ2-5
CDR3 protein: CASSKDSETQYF

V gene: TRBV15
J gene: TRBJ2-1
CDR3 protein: CATSRSSRIGEQFF

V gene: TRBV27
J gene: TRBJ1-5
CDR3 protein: CASSPTGTSTRSQPQHF

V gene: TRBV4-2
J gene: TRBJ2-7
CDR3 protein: CASSQDTVSYEQYF

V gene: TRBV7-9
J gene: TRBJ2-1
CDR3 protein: CASSPDRGRIYNEQFF

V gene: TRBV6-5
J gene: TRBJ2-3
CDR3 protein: CASSYGGGLTDTQYF

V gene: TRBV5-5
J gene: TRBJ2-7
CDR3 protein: CASSPSGEGRPSSYEQYF

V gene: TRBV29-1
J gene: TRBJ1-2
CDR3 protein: CSVDGGGYTF

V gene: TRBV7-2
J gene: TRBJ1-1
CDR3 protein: CASSSDRREAFF